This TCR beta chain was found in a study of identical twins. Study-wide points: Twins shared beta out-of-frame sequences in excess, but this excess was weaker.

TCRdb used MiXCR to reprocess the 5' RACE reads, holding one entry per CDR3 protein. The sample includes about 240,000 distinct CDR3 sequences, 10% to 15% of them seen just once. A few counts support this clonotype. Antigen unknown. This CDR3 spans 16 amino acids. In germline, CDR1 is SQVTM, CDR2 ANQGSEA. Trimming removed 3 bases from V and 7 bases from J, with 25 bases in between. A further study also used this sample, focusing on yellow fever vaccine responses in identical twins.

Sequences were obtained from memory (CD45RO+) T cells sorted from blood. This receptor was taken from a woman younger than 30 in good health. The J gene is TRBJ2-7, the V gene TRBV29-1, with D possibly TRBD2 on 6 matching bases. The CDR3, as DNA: TGCAGCGTTGAGGCGAGGAGGGGTTCTACCCCGGGGGAGCAGTACTTC. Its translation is CSVEARRGSTPGEQYF.